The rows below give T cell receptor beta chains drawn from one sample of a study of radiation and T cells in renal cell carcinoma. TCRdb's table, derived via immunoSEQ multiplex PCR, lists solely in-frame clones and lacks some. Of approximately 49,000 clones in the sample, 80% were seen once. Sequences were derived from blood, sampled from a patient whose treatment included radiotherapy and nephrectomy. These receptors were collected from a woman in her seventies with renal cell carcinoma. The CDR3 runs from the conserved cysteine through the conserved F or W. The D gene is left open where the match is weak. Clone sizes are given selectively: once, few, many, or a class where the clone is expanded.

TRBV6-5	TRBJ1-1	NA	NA	TGTGCCAGCAGCCCAGGGGTCCTCACTGAAGCTTTCTTT	CASSPGVLTEAFF
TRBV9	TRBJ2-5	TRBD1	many	TGTGCCAGCAGCGTAGGGACAGGGCAGTTAGAGGAGACCCAGTACTTC	CASSVGTGQLEETQYF
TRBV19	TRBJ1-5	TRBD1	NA	TGTGCCAGTAGAACAGGGGGCGAGGAGGGTCAGCCCCAGCATTTT	CASRTGGEEGQPQHF
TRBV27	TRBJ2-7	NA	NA	TGTGCCAGCAGTCCTCTCGCCAGGGCCCGTCCCTACGAGCAGTACTTC	CASSPLARARPYEQYF
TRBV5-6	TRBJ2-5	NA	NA	TGTGCCAGCAGCTTGGGGCCAGGTAAAGAGACCCAGTACTTC	CASSLGPGKETQYF
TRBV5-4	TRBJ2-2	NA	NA	TGTGCCAGCAGCAGGGGTAGCGATCAGACCGGGGAGCTGTTTTTT	CASSRGSDQTGELFF
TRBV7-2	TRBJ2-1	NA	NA	TGTGCCAGCAGCTTAATGGGGGGAGTCAATGAGCAGTTCTTC	CASSLMGGVNEQFF
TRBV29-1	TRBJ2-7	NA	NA	TGCAGCGTTGAAGATCGGCGGGGACCGTACTTC	CSVEDRRGPYF
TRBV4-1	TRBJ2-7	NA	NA	TGCGCCAGCAGCCAAGACGTCGTTCCCGGCGAGCAGTACTTC	CASSQDVVPGEQYF
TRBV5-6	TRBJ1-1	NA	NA	TGTGCCAGCAGCTTGGAACGACGCGGGTTGAACACTGAAGCTTTCTTT	CASSLERRGLNTEAFF
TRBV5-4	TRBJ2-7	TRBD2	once	TGTGCCAGCAGCTCGGGACTAGCTCCGTACGAGCAGTACTTC	CASSSGLAPYEQYF
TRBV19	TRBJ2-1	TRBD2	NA	TGTGCCAGTAGTTTTTCCTTAGCGGGGGGGCCTGAGCAGTTCTTC	CASSFSLAGGPEQFF
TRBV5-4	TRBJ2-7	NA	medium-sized	TGTGCCAGCAGCCCGGGTCGGGGGCCCGGTTACGAGCAGTACTTC	CASSPGRGPGYEQYF
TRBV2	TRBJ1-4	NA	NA	TGTGCCAGTTTACAGGTCCGTGGGATTGAAAAACTGTTTTTT	CASLQVRGIEKLFF
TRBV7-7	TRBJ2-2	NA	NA	TGTGCCAGCAGCACACGAGAGCAAAGCGGGGAGCTGTTTTTT	CASSTREQSGELFF
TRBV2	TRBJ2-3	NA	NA	TGTGCCAGCAGTGGTCTAGCTGCGCAGTATTTT	CASSGLAAQYF
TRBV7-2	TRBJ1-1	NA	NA	TGTGCCAGCAGGTCGACTTGGGGGGGCACTGAAGCTTTCTTT	CASRSTWGGTEAFF
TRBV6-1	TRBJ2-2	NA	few	TGTGCCAGCAGTGTAGTCGAGGCGGCCGGGGAGCTGTTTTTT	CASSVVEAAGELFF
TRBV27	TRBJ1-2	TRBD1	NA	TGTGCCAGCAGTTTCGACAGGGCCTATGGCTACACCTTC	CASSFDRAYGYTF
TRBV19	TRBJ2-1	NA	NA	TGTGCCAGTAGTATGGCAGGGGCGGGCAATGAGCAGTTCTTC	CASSMAGAGNEQFF
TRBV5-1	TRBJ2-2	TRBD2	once	TGCGCCAGCAGCTACCCCGGGGGGACCGGGGAGCTGTTTTTT	CASSYPGGTGELFF
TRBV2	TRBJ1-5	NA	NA	TGTGCCAGCAGTGGCGCAACGTTCAATCAGCCCCAGCATTTT	CASSGATFNQPQHF
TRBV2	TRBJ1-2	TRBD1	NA	TGTGCCAGCGATCGAAGCGGGACAGTCTATGGCTACACCTTC	CASDRSGTVYGYTF
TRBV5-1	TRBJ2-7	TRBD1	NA	TGCGCCAGCAGTTCGACTCGGGACAGCTACGAGCAGTACTTC	CASSSTRDSYEQYF
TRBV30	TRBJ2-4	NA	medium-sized	TGTGCCTGGAGTAGCCCCCCACACCTATTTTACGGGAGTAAGTCCAAAAACATTCAGTACTTC	CAWSSPPHLFYGSKSKNIQYF
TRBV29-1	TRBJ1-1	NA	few	TGCAGCGTTGCTGGGGAATACACTGAAGCTTTCTTT	CSVAGEYTEAFF
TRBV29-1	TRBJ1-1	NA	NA	TGCTCTGGAGGGAACACTGAAGCTTTCTTT	CSGGNTEAFF
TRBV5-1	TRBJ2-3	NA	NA	TGCGCCAGCAGCCAAGACAGGTATCCAGATACGCAGTATTTT	CASSQDRYPDTQYF
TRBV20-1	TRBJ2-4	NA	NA	TGCAGTGCTAGCGCCCCTAACATTCAGTACTTC	CSASAPNIQYF
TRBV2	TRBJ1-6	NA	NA	TGTGCCAGCAGGGGCGGGAGCTCCTATAATTCACCCCTCCACTTT	CASRGGSSYNSPLHF
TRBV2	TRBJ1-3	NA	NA	TGTGCCAGCACTAACGCGAGGTCTGGAAACACCATATATTTT	CASTNARSGNTIYF
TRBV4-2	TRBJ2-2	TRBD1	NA	TGTGCCAGCAGCGGGACAGGATCGGACACCGGGGAGCTGTTTTTT	CASSGTGSDTGELFF
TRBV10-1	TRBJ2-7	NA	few	TGCGCCAGCAGTGAGTCGAGTTTCGAGCAGTACTTC	CASSESSFEQYF
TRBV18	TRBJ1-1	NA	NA	TGTGCCAGCTCACAGGGGATGAACACTGAAGCTTTCTTT	CASSQGMNTEAFF
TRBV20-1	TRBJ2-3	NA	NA	TGCAGTGCCCAGTGGGCAGATACGCAGTATTTT	CSAQWADTQYF
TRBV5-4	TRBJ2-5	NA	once	TGTGCCAGCAGCGTTCAGGGTCGAGAGACCCAGTACTTC	CASSVQGRETQYF
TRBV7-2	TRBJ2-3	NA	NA	TGTGCCAGCAGCTTTAGACCAATCTACACAGATACGCAGTATTTT	CASSFRPIYTDTQYF
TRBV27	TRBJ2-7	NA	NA	TGTGCCAGCAGTTTTACTACCGCGGGGGAGCAGTACTTC	CASSFTTAGEQYF
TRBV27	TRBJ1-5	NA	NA	TGTGCCAGCAGCCTGGGAGGGGGGCGTCAGCCCCAGCATTTT	CASSLGGGRQPQHF
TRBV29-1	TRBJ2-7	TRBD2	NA	TGCAGCGTTGAGACTAGCGCCGAGCAGTACTTC	CSVETSAEQYF
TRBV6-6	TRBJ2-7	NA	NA	TGTGCCAGCAGTAGGGACGGGAGCTCCTACGAGCAGTACTTC	CASSRDGSSYEQYF
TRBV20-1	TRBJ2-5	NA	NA	TGCAGTGCTCCAGGGCAAGAGACCCAGTACTTC	CSAPGQETQYF
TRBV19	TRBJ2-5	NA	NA	TGTGCCAGCAGTACCCCCGGGAGACAAGAGACCCAGTACTTC	CASSTPGRQETQYF
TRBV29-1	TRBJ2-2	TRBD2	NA	TGCAGCGTTCGTGTTACGGGAGGGAACACCGGGGAGCTGTTTTTT	CSVRVTGGNTGELFF
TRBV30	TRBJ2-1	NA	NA	TGTGCCTGGAGTGTAATGTGGCGGGGGCCTTACAATGAGCAGTTCTTC	CAWSVMWRGPYNEQFF
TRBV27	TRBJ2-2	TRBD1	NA	TGTGCCAGCAGCCGCCAGGGGGCTCCCGGGGAGCTGTTTTTT	CASSRQGAPGELFF
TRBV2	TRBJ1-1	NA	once	TGTGCCAGCAGTCTCGACCCGAACACTGAAGCTTTCTTT	CASSLDPNTEAFF
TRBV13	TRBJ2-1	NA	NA	TGTGCCAGCAGCTTAGGGTATGAGCAGTTCTTC	CASSLGYEQFF
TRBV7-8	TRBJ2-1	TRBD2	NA	TGTGCCAGCGGGGAGGGGCCCGCCACCTACAATGAGCAGTTCTTC	CASGEGPATYNEQFF
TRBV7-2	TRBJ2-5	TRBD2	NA	TGTGCCAGCAGCTTGGGGGGCGGAACTAGCGGTATTAAGACCCAGTACTTC	CASSLGGGTSGIKTQYF
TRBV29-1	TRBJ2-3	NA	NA	TGCAGCGCAACTACCGGGGCAGGGAGCACAGATACGCAGTATTTT	CSATTGAGSTDTQYF
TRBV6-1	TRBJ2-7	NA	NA	TGTGCCAGCAGCCCCGAGGGGCTGTCGACCTACGAGCAGTACTTC	CASSPEGLSTYEQYF
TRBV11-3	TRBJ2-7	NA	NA	TGTGCCAGCAGCGCCGGAAGCTCCTACGAGCAGTACTTC	CASSAGSSYEQYF